Below are 8 T cell receptor beta chains sequenced from a single sample in a study of cytomegalovirus exposure and HLA in healthy donors. PCR was performed using 60 Vbeta and 13 Jbeta primers. Sequenced by immunoSEQ multiplex PCR; TCRdb stores in-frame clones only, minus some. Across more than 85,000 clones, the top ten clones capture about 5.9% of the sample. Material: PBMCs. Receptor source: a girl aged 10-17 years in good health and CMV-seropositive.

Note on this clone: Compared with germline, one end of the junction differs, possibly owing to a read error. The chain uses TRBV7-7 and TRBJ2-1; 9 bases are a match to TRBD1. Per germline, CDR1 SSHAT and CDR2 FNYEAQ (reference sequence). This CDR3 contains 15 residues. The CDR3 protein is CASSPGQGSYNEQFF. Here the CDR3 DNA reads TGTGCTAGCAGCCCGGGACAGGGCTCCTACAATGAGCAGTTCTTC.

CDR3 residues: CASSQESSGGPPYEQYF. The CDR3 DNA is TGCGCCAGCAGCCAAGAGAGTAGCGGGGGGCCCCCCTACGAGCAGTACTTC. The chain employs TRBV4-3 and TRBJ2-7; TRBD2 aligns across 10 bases. The CDR3 has 17 residues. Germline V gene lookup returns CDR1 LGHNA and CDR2 YSLEER. V lost 0 bases and J lost 2; bases outside the gene matches: 7.

The rearrangement links TRBV29-1 to TRBJ1-5; 7 bases are a match to TRBD1. This CDR3 comprises 14 residues. Germline loops: CDR1 SQVTM, CDR2 ANQGSEA. The junction had 5 bases not matched to a gene; V was cut back by 6 bases and J by 0 bases. Here the CDR3 DNA reads TGCAGCGTCCGGGACAGCCATAGCAATCAGCCCCAGCATTTT. Translation gives CSVRDSHSNQPQHF.

The V and J genes are TRBV29-1 and TRBJ1-1; maybe TRBD1 (5 bases). CDR3 size: 13 residues. Germline CDR1 and CDR2: SQVTM and ANQGSEA. Trimming removed 3 bases from V and 0 bases from J, with 8 bases in between. This CDR3 is CSVEADMNTEAFF. The CDR3 DNA follows: TGCAGCGTTGAGGCGGACATGAACACTGAAGCTTTCTTT.

The CDR3 is CASSADRYQPQHF. The CDR3 DNA is TGTGCCAGCAGCGCGGACAGGTATCAGCCCCAGCATTTT. The V call is TRBV7-2, the J call TRBJ1-5, with TRBD1 matching 7 bases. CDR1 is SGHTA and CDR2 is FQGNSA in the germline V gene. CDR3 length equals 13 residues. Trimming at V came to 5 bases and at J to 5 bases, leaving 3 bases not matched to a gene. Variable domain in full (rest from reference TRBV7-2 and TRBJ1-5): GAGVSQSPSNKVTEKGKDVELRCDPISGHTALYWYRQSLGQGLEFLIYFQGNSAPDKSGLPSDRFSAERTGGSVSTLTIQRTQQEDSAVYLCASSADRYQPQHFGDGTRLSIL.

Concerning this clone itself: An end of the junction differs from the germline gene, which may be a read error. The rearrangement uses TRBV7-9 and TRBJ2-7; 9 positions match TRBD1. Germline CDR1 reads SEHNR; CDR2 reads FQNEAQ (reference sequence). This CDR3 is 13 amino acids long. The CDR3 region has the DNA TGTGCCAGCAGCCTACAGGGGGCTGGCGAGCAGTCCTTC. Translated, it gives CASSLQGAGEQSF. Variable domain in full (rest from reference TRBV7-9 and TRBJ2-7): DTGVSQNPRHKITKRGQNVTFRCDPISEHNRLYWYRQTLGQGPEFLTYFQNEAQLEKSRLLSDRFSAERPKGSFSTLEIQRTEQGDSAMYLCASSLQGAGEQSFGPGTRLTVT.

The chain carries TRBV7-2 and TRBJ2-7; TRBD1 might be the D (6 bases). The CDR3 runs 16 residues. The V end was cut by 1 base, the J end by 6 bases, with 19 bases between. The germline CDR1 and CDR2 sequences are SGHTA and FQGNSA. The CDR3 nucleotides read TGTGCCAGCAGCTTAGTAACGTTAGGGGGAAAGGCCGAGCAGTACGTC. It codes for CASSLVTLGGKAEQYV.

This chain joins TRBV19 and TRBJ1-5; 9 bases are shared with TRBD1. The CDR3 runs 17 residues. Germline V gene lookup returns CDR1 LNHDA and CDR2 SQIVND (reference sequence). After removal of 5 bases from V and 2 bases from J, the junction contained 10 bases not matched to a gene. The CDR3 sequence: CASSPGTGRGRNQPQHF. The CDR3 region has the DNA TGTGCCAGTAGTCCCGGGACAGGGAGGGGACGCAATCAGCCCCAGCATTTT. The variable domain in full, with the rest retrieved from reference TRBV19 and TRBJ1-5, is DGGITQSPKYLFRKEGQNVTLSCEQNLNHDAMYWYRQDPGQGLRLIYYSQIVNDFQKGDIAEGYSVSREKKESFPLTVTSAQKNPTAFYLCASSPGTGRGRNQPQHFGDGTRLSIL.